This T cell receptor beta chain was retrieved from a study of blood T cell repertoires in COVID-19. Across the study: Researchers got acute and convalescent COVID-19 samples from the United States, Italy and Spain. PBMCs, B-cell-depleted T cells, or T cells provided the cDNA or gDNA that made up the material.

In the source study's methods: Estimation of nucleated cell counts relied on the amplification of reference gene primers. The assay was immunoSEQ multiplex PCR, and TCRdb's table has in-frame clones only and misses some. V, J and clone size are taken as reported in that table, and D and trimming were inferred from the DNA itself. This sample has roughly 99,000 clones; about 89% occur once, and the top ten carry 1% to 1.5%. Deletions cut 2 bases from V and 4 bases from J, with 20 bases between. The CDR3 spans 18 residues. Germline assignment: CDR1 PRHDT and CDR2 FYEKMQ (reference sequence). Material: peripheral blood. V is TRBV13 and J is TRBJ2-2, with D perhaps TRBD2 (5 bases). The TCR originated in a woman aged 30 to 39 with acute or convalescent COVID-19. CDR3 bases: TGTGCCAGCAGCTTATCGGGGAATGAGCCTTACCTCACCGGGGAGCTGTTTTTT. Amino acid sequence: CASSLSGNEPYLTGELFF.